The 6 T cell receptor beta chains below all came from one sample that was sequenced in a study of OX40 agonist ivuxolimab in advanced cancers. Data came from immunoSEQ multiplex PCR; TCRdb stores just in-frame clones and leaves some out. This repertoire shows approximately 110,000 clones, roughly 92% found once; its top ten account for under 0.85%. Sequences were derived from CD4+ or CD8+ T cells sorted from blood, sampled in a trial of the OX40 agonist ivuxolimab. The receptors were gathered from an adult with an advanced solid tumor such as melanoma, head and neck, liver or kidney cancer.

CDR3 region: CASSSGQSSYEQYF. The CDR3 bases are TGTGCCAGCAGTTCGGGACAGAGTTCCTACGAGCAGTACTTC. The chain employs TRBV28 and TRBJ2-7, with 7 bases that match TRBD1. With 4 bases clipped from V and 1 base from J, the junction kept 4 bases outside the gene matches. This CDR3 is 14 amino acids long. Germline lookup yields CDR1 MDHEN and CDR2 SYDVKM.

The V gene is TRBV19, the J gene TRBJ2-4, with D unresolved. V gave up 0 bases and J gave up 5 bases, with 5 bases separating them. CDR3 size: 13 residues. Germline V gives CDR1 LNHDA, CDR2 SQIVND (reference sequence). The CDR3 region is CASSIDRENIQYF. CDR3 DNA sequence: TGTGCCAGTAGTATAGACCGCGAAAACATTCAGTACTTC.

The V gene is TRBV15, the J gene TRBJ2-7, with TRBD2 matching 7 bases. There are 16 residues in the CDR3. In germline, CDR1 is LNHNV, CDR2 YYDKDF (reference sequence). V trimming: 5 bases; J trimming: 1 base; junction bases outside the gene matches: 11. The CDR3 DNA reads as TGTGCCACCAGCCAGAGTGGGAGGACTAGTTCCTACGAGCAGTACTTC. Its protein product is CATSQSGRTSSYEQYF. Filled out from reference TRBV15 and TRBJ2-7, the complete variable domain reads DAMVIQNPRYQVTQFGKPVTLSCSQTLNHNVMYWYQQKSSQAPKLLFHYYDKDFNNEADTPDNFQSRRPNTSFCFLDIRSPGLGDTAMYLCATSQSGRTSSYEQYFGPGTRLTVT.

The rearrangement uses TRBV9 and TRBJ2-7; 11 nucleotides match TRBD1. The CDR3 loop spans 15 amino acids. CDR1 is SGDLS and CDR2 is YYNGEE in the germline V gene. Germline trimming cut 0 bases from V and 4 bases from J; bases unmatched to any gene: 3. The CDR3 loop reads CASSVGDRGVYEQYF. In DNA, the CDR3 is TGTGCCAGCAGCGTAGGGGACAGGGGGGTTTACGAGCAGTACTTC.

The rearrangement uses TRBV5-1 and TRBJ2-2; D not certain. The CDR3 is made up of 19 amino acids. The germline V gene encodes CDR1 SGHRS and CDR2 YFSETQ. The V and J ends lost 0 bases and 3 bases respectively, with 21 bases between them. The CDR3 sequence: CASSLEVVNPELYTGELFF. The CDR3 DNA sequence: TGCGCCAGCAGCTTGGAGGTTGTGAACCCGGAATTGTACACCGGGGAGCTGTTTTTT.

The genes are TRBV27 and TRBJ2-3; D gene ambiguous. V lost 4 bases and J lost 2, with 7 bases in between. The CDR3 runs to 13 residues. The germline gives CDR1 MNHEY, CDR2 SMNVEV (reference sequence). CDR3 bases: TGTGCCAGCAGTTCCCAGAACACAGATACGCAGTATTTT. As protein: CASSSQNTDTQYF.